Each of the 9 T cell receptor beta chains below was sequenced from the same sample in a study of blood T cells in healthy people across ages. Together with a sample-barcoded 5' primer, a J-beta primer mix was included in a second PCR lasting roughly 6 to 12 cycles. One entry per CDR3 protein, called by TCRdb with MiXCR from the 5' RACE reads. The data hold over a million distinct CDR3 sequences, with under 45% observed a single time. Source material: blood. These receptors all stem from a woman aged 55-70 years in good health.

This clonotype appeared many times. This chain uses TRBV2 with TRBJ1-5; D may be TRBD1 (6 bases). This CDR3 is 15 amino acids long. V gave up 1 base and J gave up 7 bases, with 14 bases separating them. The germline gives CDR1 SNHLY, CDR2 FYNNEI. The CDR3 is CASSEVRGARQPQHF. The CDR3 DNA sequence: TGTGCCAGCAGTGAAGTGCGGGGGGCACGACAGCCCCAGCATTTT.

The chain is built from TRBV10-3 and TRBJ2-5; the D is unclear. Germline V lookup: CDR1 ENHRY, CDR2 SYGVKD. This CDR3 is built from 12 residues. Trimming pared 7 bases from V and 7 bases from J, leaving 13 bases between. In DNA form, the CDR3 reads TGTGCCATCAATGAAGACGGTGGGACCCAGTACTTC. Its translation is CAINEDGGTQYF.

This clonotype occurred a few times. The chain combines TRBV27 with TRBJ1-2; no definite D call. The CDR3 extends over 13 amino acids. The germline V gene has CDR1 MNHEY and CDR2 SMNVEV (reference sequence). V lost 6 bases and J lost 5, with 13 bases in between. CDR3 protein: CASSPGWGYGYTF. The CDR3, as DNA: TGTGCCAGCAGCCCAGGTTGGGGATATGGCTACACCTTC.

The rearrangement links TRBV20-1 to TRBJ1-5, with no clear D. V was cut by 2 bases and J by 6 bases, with 14 bases left in between. In germline, CDR1 is DFQATT, CDR2 SNEGSKA (reference sequence). The CDR3 length is 14 residues. The CDR3 DNA reads TGCAGTGCTAGATTCCCTTCAGCGGGTCAGCCCCAGCATTTT. Protein sequence: CSARFPSAGQPQHF.

This clonotype was counted a few times. V and J are TRBV7-2 and TRBJ2-7; 8 bases line up with TRBD1. Germline V gene data show CDR1 as SGHTA and CDR2 as FQGNSA. The CDR3 runs 15 residues. V lost 0 bases to trimming and J lost 4 bases; unmatched junction nucleotides: 5. CDR3 loop: CASSLAGTGQYEQYF. The CDR3, as DNA: TGTGCCAGCAGCTTAGCCGGGACAGGACAATACGAGCAGTACTTC.

This chain uses TRBV12-3 or TRBV12-4 with TRBJ2-5; tentative D call: TRBD2 (6 bases). CDR3 size: 15 residues. The V gene lost 3 bases and the J gene lost 11 bases, with 22 bases spanning the gap. The CDR3 here is CASSFTGAVGNEQYF. CDR3 bases: TGTGCCAGCAGTTTCACGGGAGCGGTGGGTAATGAGCAGTACTTC.

V gene TRBV27 combines with J gene TRBJ2-3, with D perhaps matching TRBD2 (5 bases). Germline V gene sequence: CDR1 MNHEY, CDR2 SMNVEV (reference sequence). The CDR3 totals 15 residues. The ends were cut back, 2 bases at V and 2 bases at J, with 11 bases in the middle. The CDR3 sequence is CASSLARRATDTQYF. In DNA, the CDR3 is TGTGCCAGCAGTTTAGCCAGGCGGGCCACAGATACGCAGTATTTT.

V is TRBV20-1 and J is TRBJ2-1, with D uncertain. The V end lost 6 bases, the J end lost 8 bases, and 8 bases lay between the germline ends. The CDR3 is 10 amino acids. Looked up from germline, CDR1 is DFQATT and CDR2 is SNEGSKA (reference sequence). The CDR3 sequence: CSAQTYEQFF. CDR3 DNA sequence: TGCAGTGCCCAGACATATGAGCAGTTCTTC.

This clonotype came up a few times. The DNA of the CDR3 is TGTGCCAGCAGTGAAGCAGGGGCCGGCTACACCTTC. Translated: CASSEAGAGYTF. The chain is built from TRBV2 and TRBJ1-2; a possible D gene is TRBD1 (5 bases). Trimming shortened V by 0 bases and J by 8 bases, and 7 bases separated the two germline ends. The CDR3 runs 12 residues. Per germline, CDR1 SNHLY and CDR2 FYNNEI.